These 15 T cell receptor beta chains came from one sample sequenced in a study of T cells in Graves' hyperthyroidism and ophthalmopathy. RNA transcripts provided the source from which TCR beta CDR3 regions were amplified. Using the HTBI primer set, a first-round RT-PCR was run on the TCR CDR3. TCRdb processed the multiplex PCR reads anew with MiXCR; each CDR3 protein has one entry. The profile covers some 300,000 distinct CDR3 sequences, with 12% to 15% appearing a single time and 7.9% taken by the ten largest. The source material was blood. The source of these receptors is a woman aged 40-49 years with Graves' hyperthyroidism.

This clonotype has only a few counts. The rearrangement joins TRBV2 to TRBJ1-2, with a possible D match to TRBD1 (5 bases). The CDR3 runs 12 residues. Trimming removed 6 bases at V and 2 bases at J, with 7 bases between. The V gene's germline CDR1 is SNHLY and CDR2 FYNNEI. The CDR3 region is CASRGDNYGYTF. The CDR3 nucleotides read TGTGCCAGCAGGGGGGACAACTATGGCTACACCTTC.

This clonotype was observed a few times. V gene TRBV19 combines with J gene TRBJ2-3, with 7 bases aligning to TRBD2. The CDR3 runs to 14 residues. V lost 7 bases, J lost 0 bases, and 4 bases stayed unmatched. From germline, CDR1 is LNHDA and CDR2 SQIVND (reference sequence). CDR3 DNA: TGTGCCAGTAACGAAGCGGGGAGCACAGATACGCAGTATTTT. Its protein product is CASNEAGSTDTQYF.

In its sample, this clonotype was seen a few times. The V gene is TRBV6-1, the J gene TRBJ2-6; no clear D. The V and J ends lost 7 bases and 3 bases respectively, with 10 bases between them. The germline CDR1 and CDR2 sequences are MNHNS and SASEGT. This CDR3 comprises 14 residues. The CDR3 nucleotides are TGTGCCAGCACCAACACGGATGGGGCCAACGTCCTGACTTTC. This gives the protein CASTNTDGANVLTF.

As for this clonotype: Relative to the germline gene, one junction end is altered; a read error may explain this. The J gene is TRBJ1-6, the V gene TRBV29-1; D might be TRBD1 (6 bases). The germline CDR1 and CDR2 sequences are SQVTM and ANQGSEA. The CDR3 runs to 16 residues. The CDR3 loop is CNVEDLGTPYNSPLHF. In DNA form, the CDR3 reads TGCAACGTTGAAGATCTCGGGACACCCTATAATTCACCCCTCCACTTT.

The genes are TRBV6-1 and TRBJ2-1; 10 positions agree with TRBD2. This CDR3 is 14 amino acids long. V trimming: 6 bases; J trimming: 5 bases; junction bases outside the gene matches: 4. Germline-derived CDR1 and CDR2 are MNHNS and SASEGT. The CDR3 sequence is CASSLAGEHNEQFF. The CDR3 DNA follows: TGTGCCAGCAGCCTAGCGGGAGAGCACAATGAGCAGTTCTTC.

This clonotype was seen a few times. The CDR3 DNA reads TGTGCCAGCAGTGTCAGGGTTATGGGGCAGTTCTTC. Its protein is CASSVRVMGQFF. The rearrangement links TRBV5-6 to TRBJ2-1; possible D gene TRBD1, 5 bases. CDR3 length equals 12 residues. Germline V gene data show CDR1 as SGHDT and CDR2 as YYEEEE. Trimming took off 5 bases at V and 12 bases at J, with 15 bases between the two ends. The variable domain in full, completed from reference TRBV5-6 and TRBJ2-1, reads DAGVTQSPTHLIKTRGQQVTLRCSPKSGHDTVSWYQQALGQGPQFIFQYYEEEERQRGNFPDRFSGHQFPNYSSELNVNALLLGDSALYLCASSVRVMGQFFGPGTRLTVL.

This clonotype was picked up many times. The chain's CDR3 is CSVARAAGNTIYF. The CDR3 DNA sequence: TGCAGCGTGGCCCGGGCGGCTGGAAACACCATATATTTT. The chain links TRBV29-1 to TRBJ1-3; D is unresolved. Germline V gene lookup returns CDR1 SQVTM and CDR2 ANQGSEA. V lost 6 bases to trimming and J lost 2 bases, with 11 bases between them. The CDR3 has 13 residues.

The gene calls are TRBV27 and TRBJ2-3, with TRBD2 matching over 10 bases. Trimming took 2 bases from V and 4 from J; bases not matched to a gene: 0. Germline assignment: CDR1 MNHEY and CDR2 SMNVEV (reference sequence). The CDR3 loop spans 14 amino acids. The CDR3 sequence: CASSLSGRADTQYF. In DNA form, the CDR3 reads TGTGCCAGCAGTTTAAGCGGGAGGGCAGATACGCAGTATTTT.

This clonotype was observed many times. The chain couples TRBV12-3 or TRBV12-4 to TRBJ1-1; D possibly corresponds to TRBD1 (6 bases). The CDR3 is 13 amino acids. V lost 6 bases and J 3 bases, leaving 11 bases between the germline ends. CDR3 nucleotide sequence: TGTGCCAGCAGCCCATGGACAGACACTGAAGCTTTCTTT. Translation: CASSPWTDTEAFF.

This clonotype was counted at least ten times. V usage is TRBV5-8 and J usage is TRBJ1-2; TRBD1 is a possible D gene (6 bases). V was cut by 4 bases and J by 4 bases, with 11 bases left in between. CDR1 and CDR2 (germline): SGHTS, YDEGEE. This CDR3 spans 13 amino acids. The CDR3 sequence: CASSLTGVYGYTF. CDR3 nucleotide sequence: TGTGCCAGCAGCCTGACAGGAGTCTATGGCTACACCTTC.

This clonotype was counted many times. The junction differs from germline at one of its ends, possibly a read error. The genes are TRBV7-9 and TRBJ2-5; tentative D call: TRBD1 (6 bases). The germline gives CDR1 SEHNR, CDR2 FQNEAQ (reference sequence). This CDR3 has 13 residues. The CDR3 bases are TGTGCCAGCAGCTGGACAGTGGAAGAGGCCCAGTACTTC. This encodes CASSWTVEEAQYF.

Many counts were recorded for this clonotype. The rearrangement joins TRBV18 to TRBJ2-3; D not resolved. Germline V CDR1 and CDR2: KGHSH, LQKENI. Between the trimmed V and J ends, which lost 1 base and 0 bases, there was a span of 8 bases. This CDR3 is built from 15 residues. The CDR3 region is CASSPQATSTDTQYF. The CDR3 DNA follows: TGTGCCAGCTCACCACAGGCTACTAGCACAGATACGCAGTATTTT.

In this sample, this clonotype turned up many times. This chain connects TRBV5-6 to TRBJ2-1, with 7 bases identical to TRBD1. The CDR3 runs to 14 residues. Unmatched junction bases numbered 8, after V lost 4 bases and J lost 7 bases. Germline CDR1 and CDR2: SGHDT and YYEEEE. CDR3 in amino acids: CASSQGQSLNEQFF. Written as DNA, the CDR3 is TGTGCCAGCAGCCAGGGACAGAGTTTGAATGAGCAGTTCTTC.

This clonotype was recorded many times. V and J are TRBV12-5 and TRBJ2-7; 9 nucleotides match TRBD1. Trimming cost V 4 bases and J 3 bases; bases outside gene matches: 7. The CDR3 has 15 residues. CDR1 is LGHNT, CDR2 FRNRAP, per germline. Written as DNA, the CDR3 is TGTGCTAGTGGTTCGCCGGGACAGGGAGTCTACGAGCAGTACTTC. The encoded protein is CASGSPGQGVYEQYF.

This clonotype was seen at least ten times. CDR3 residues: CSAQRDYMGQETQYF. CDR3 nucleotides: TGCAGTGCCCAGAGGGATTACATGGGGCAAGAGACCCAGTACTTC. The chain has TRBV20-1 and TRBJ2-5, with TRBD2 as a possible D gene (5 bases). Trimming took 6 bases from V and 2 from J, leaving 19 bases between them. CDR3 size: 15 residues. Germline values: CDR1 DFQATT, CDR2 SNEGSKA (reference sequence).